What follows are 10 T cell receptor beta chains derived from one specimen sequenced in a study of response to subunit inactivated influenza vaccine. Via MiXCR, TCRdb re-called the RT-PCR reads, giving one row per CDR3 protein. The top ten hold around 3% of the sample, which has 450,000 to 600,000 distinct CDR3 sequences, 16% seen once. The source material was CD4+ T cells sorted from PBMCs, sampled about 24 months after vaccination. The receptors originated from a man in his fifties or sixties who received an inactivated influenza vaccine.

The chain links TRBV5-1 to TRBJ2-1, with unresolved D. This CDR3 spans 13 amino acids. Germline CDR1 and CDR2: SGHRS and YFSETQ. The V and J ends lost 7 bases and 10 bases respectively, with 18 bases between them. The CDR3 loop reads CASAGLGEKEQFF. In DNA form, the CDR3 reads TGCGCCAGCGCCGGTCTAGGAGAAAAAGAGCAGTTCTTC.

This clonotype turned up a few times. V is TRBV29-1 and J is TRBJ2-7; tentative D call: TRBD2 (5 bases). Germline values: CDR1 SQVTM, CDR2 ANQGSEA. The CDR3 extends over 12 amino acids. V was shortened by 6 bases and J by 2 bases, with 11 bases between the two germline ends. The DNA of the CDR3 is TGCAGCGTCCGGGCGGGTGCCTACGAGCAGTACTTC. This gives the protein CSVRAGAYEQYF.

This clonotype showed up just a few times. This rearrangement joins TRBV29-1 to TRBJ2-1; weak D call: TRBD2 (6 bases). The CDR3 is 13 amino acids. V was clipped by 8 bases and J by 4 bases, with 15 bases between them. Germline V gene sequence: CDR1 SQVTM, CDR2 ANQGSEA. CDR3 nucleotides: TGCAGCTCCAGTGGGGGGACTTACAATGAGCAGTTCTTC. Encoded protein: CSSSGGTYNEQFF.

This clonotype was seen only a few times. This chain joins TRBV25-1 and TRBJ2-2; possibly TRBD1 or TRBD2 for D (5 bases each). V was cut by 3 bases and J by 6 bases, with 11 bases left in between. The CDR3 has 14 amino acids. Germline V gene lookup returns CDR1 MGHDK and CDR2 SYGVNS. CDR3 in DNA: TGTGCCAGCAGTGAGGGACGTTGGTCCGGGGAGCTGTTTTTT. Amino acids: CASSEGRWSGELFF.

In its sample, this clonotype was seen many times. A read error may account for a junction end that differs from germline. The chain couples TRBV5-1 to TRBJ2-3, with 7 bases aligning to TRBD1. This CDR3 spans 14 amino acids. CDR1 SGHRS and CDR2 YFSETQ come from the germline V gene. The CDR3 loop is CASSTGTDTDTQYF. The CDR3 DNA is TGTGCCAGCAGCACCGGGACAGACACAGATACGCAGTATTTT.

This clonotype was observed a few times. The chain employs TRBV7-2 and TRBJ1-4; perhaps TRBD1 as D (5 bases). The ends were cut back, 1 base at V and 4 bases at J, with 10 bases in the middle. Germline CDR1 and CDR2: SGHTA and FQGNSA. The CDR3 sequence is 15 residues long. The CDR3, as DNA: TGTGCCAGCAGCTTAGATTGGGGGTATAATGAAAAACTGTTTTTT. Its translation is CASSLDWGYNEKLFF.

The rearrangement links TRBV27 to TRBJ2-7; 8 nucleotides match TRBD1. The junction had 13 bases not matched to a gene; V was cut back by 6 bases and J by 3 bases. The CDR3 has 16 residues. From germline, CDR1 is MNHEY and CDR2 SMNVEV (reference sequence). The CDR3 DNA follows: TGTGCCAGCAGCTCCAGGGGGCGCAAGTTGGACTACGAGCAGTACTTC. Translating gives CASSSRGRKLDYEQYF.

The rearrangement links TRBV7-2 to TRBJ1-5; 9 positions agree with TRBD1. Looked up from germline, CDR1 is SGHTA and CDR2 is FQGNSA. This CDR3 has 15 amino acids. Trimming took 5 bases from V and 4 from J; bases not matched to a gene: 6. The CDR3: CASSARTGENQPQHF. As DNA, the CDR3 is TGTGCCAGCAGCGCGAGGACAGGGGAGAATCAGCCCCAGCATTTT. The full variable domain, in which reference TRBV7-2 and TRBJ1-5 provide the parts outside the CDR3, is GAGVSQSPSNKVTEKGKDVELRCDPISGHTALYWYRQSLGQGLEFLIYFQGNSAPDKSGLPSDRFSAERTGGSVSTLTIQRTQQEDSAVYLCASSARTGENQPQHFGDGTRLSIL.

The V and J genes are TRBV5-5 and TRBJ1-1; D not resolved. The CDR3 has 16 residues. Deletions cut 6 bases from V and 1 base from J, with 19 bases between. CDR1 is SGHKS, CDR2 YYEKEE, per germline (reference sequence). The CDR3 loop reads CASNLGSAIRNTEAFF. The DNA for the CDR3 is TGTGCCAGCAACTTAGGTTCGGCCATACGGAACACTGAAGCTTTCTTT.

V usage is TRBV9 and J usage is TRBJ2-4; 15 bases line up with TRBD2. CDR1 is SGDLS, CDR2 YYNGEE, per germline. The CDR3 has 18 residues. V was pared by 0 bases and J by 3 bases, with 4 bases of the junction left unmatched. The CDR3 here is CASSVEGLAGGNKNIQYF. CDR3 nucleotide sequence: TGTGCCAGCAGCGTAGAGGGACTAGCGGGGGGAAACAAAAACATTCAGTACTTC.